The 10 T cell receptor beta chains below were found in one sample sequenced in a study of cytomegalovirus exposure and HLA in healthy donors. Primers included in the PCR were 60 Vbeta and 13 Jbeta primers. Clones were read by immunoSEQ multiplex PCR, and TCRdb kept only the in-frame ones, dropping some. Seen here are 100,000 to 150,000 clones, around 72% observed once, and the top ten hold around 4%. Sequencing was done on a sample of PBMCs. These receptors came from a man aged 25 to 40 in good health and CMV-seronegative.

The gene calls are TRBV5-1 and TRBJ2-3; 9 bases match TRBD2. Germline V lookup: CDR1 SGHRS, CDR2 YFSETQ. This CDR3 region has 16 residues. The V and J ends lost 6 bases and 6 bases, in that order; junction bases with no gene match: 14. CDR3 coding DNA: TGCGCCAGCACCCAATCAAGCGGGGGGAGGTGGGATACGCAGTATTTT. This encodes CASTQSSGGRWDTQYF.

The CDR3 coding sequence is TGTGCCAGCAGCTCATTACAGGGTTCCTACAATGAGCAGTTCTTC. This codes for CASSSLQGSYNEQFF. The V call is TRBV7-3, the J call TRBJ2-1, with D possibly TRBD1 on 6 matching bases. This CDR3 region has 15 residues. Trimming removed 4 bases at V and 1 base at J, with 11 bases between. Germline values: CDR1 SGHTA, CDR2 FQGTGA.

A few counts support this clone. J is TRBJ1-1 and V is TRBV6-5, with D perhaps matching TRBD1 (5 bases). The V gene lost 8 bases and the J gene lost 2 bases, with 15 bases spanning the gap. CDR3 length equals 14 residues. CDR1 MNHEY and CDR2 SVGAGI come from the germline V gene. The CDR3 DNA reads TGTGCCAGCCCGAGTATGGGGCTCAACACTGAAGCTTTCTTT. It yields the protein CASPSMGLNTEAFF.

The chain is built from TRBV10-3 and TRBJ2-7; TRBD2 aligns across 7 bases. Germline V CDR1 and CDR2: ENHRY, SYGVKD. Losses at the gene ends were 10 bases for V and 0 bases for J; bases not matched to a gene: 6. The CDR3 length is 13 residues. CDR3 nucleotides: TGTGCCACACATGGGGGGGACTCCTACGAGCAGTACTTC. Translated: CATHGGDSYEQYF.

The chain is built from TRBV6-6 and TRBJ2-7, with a tentative D call TRBD2 (5 bases). CDR3 length: 14 amino acids. Germline CDR1 MNHNY, CDR2 SVGAGI (reference sequence). Deletions cut 0 bases from V and 6 bases from J, with 12 bases between. CDR3: CASSYSGSGAEQYF. CDR3 nucleotide sequence: TGTGCCAGCAGTTACTCGGGGAGTGGAGCCGAGCAGTACTTC.

This rearrangement joins TRBV6-6 to TRBJ2-5, with 7 bases identical to TRBD2. The germline CDR1 and CDR2 sequences are MNHNY and SVGAGI (reference sequence). Trimming took 6 bases from V and 2 from J; bases not matched to a gene: 12. CDR3 length: 16 residues. Here the CDR3 reads CASRSSGVGGQETQYF. In DNA form, the CDR3 reads TGTGCCAGCAGATCCAGCGGGGTCGGCGGGCAAGAGACCCAGTACTTC.

This chain uses TRBV19 with TRBJ2-7; 7 bases agree with TRBD1. The V segment lost 7 bases and the J segment 5 bases; nucleotides outside the gene matches: 14. CDR1 and CDR2 from the germline V gene are LNHDA and SQIVND (reference sequence). The CDR3 totals 15 residues. CDR3 residues: CASNSRQGFPNEQYF. The CDR3 nucleotides are TGTGCCAGTAACTCCCGACAGGGATTCCCCAACGAGCAGTACTTC.

A word on this clone: This sample also contains other DNA sequences that code for the same CDR3. The V call is TRBV5-6, the J call TRBJ1-4, with D perhaps matching TRBD1 (5 bases). V was pared by 5 bases and J by 5 bases, with 19 bases between. CDR1 is SGHDT and CDR2 is YYEEEE in the germline V gene. The CDR3 runs 16 residues. Here the CDR3 reads CASSFTSGGRNEKLFF. In DNA, the CDR3 is TGTGCCAGCAGTTTTACCTCGGGGGGGAGAAATGAAAAACTGTTTTTT.

The chain recombines TRBV7-3 with TRBJ2-2, with 8 nucleotides matching TRBD1. Per germline, CDR1 SGHTA and CDR2 FQGTGA. The CDR3 contains 16 residues. V was pared by 6 bases and J by 1 base, with 7 bases of the junction left unmatched. The CDR3 DNA sequence: TGTGCCAGCAGATCGCCCGGGACAGGGAACACCGGGGAGCTGTTTTTT. This sequence encodes CASRSPGTGNTGELFF.

The chain combines TRBV5-6 with TRBJ2-7; 10 nucleotides align to TRBD1. J lost 2 bases, V lost 3 bases, and 2 bases had no gene match. In germline, CDR1 is SGHDT, CDR2 YYEEEE. This CDR3 is 14 amino acids long. The CDR3 spells CASSWDRGTYEQYF. CDR3 nucleotide sequence: TGTGCCAGCAGCTGGGACAGGGGAACCTACGAGCAGTACTTC.